Listed below are T cell receptor beta chains from one sample, sequenced in a study of T cell clonotyping in hematopoietic cell transplantation. Method: immunoSEQ multiplex PCR; TCRdb's copy keeps in-frame clones and lacks some. The sample shows some 40,000 clones, 85% to 95% of them seen only once. Source material: peripheral blood mononuclear cells. Every receptor here comes from a woman between 50 and 59 years old in good health. Some clones in this sample may be carry-over from other donors' samples. The CDR3 runs from the conserved cysteine through the conserved F or W. The D gene is left open where the match is weak. Clone size, where shown, is once, few, many, or a class for clones that have expanded.

TRBD2	.	TRBV7-2	TRBJ2-1	TGTGCCAGCTCCCTGGGGGGGTCATATGAGCAGTTCTTC	CASSLGGSYEQFF
.	.	TRBV25-1	TRBJ1-2	TGTGCCAGCAGTGGGCACCGGGACCCGGAGGGCTACACCTTC	CASSGHRDPEGYTF
TRBD1	.	TRBV5-1	TRBJ1-4	TGCGCCAGCAGCCCGGCAGGGGGGGTGGCTGGTGAAAAACTGTTTTTT	CASSPAGGVAGEKLFF
TRBD2	once	TRBV5-1	TRBJ2-5	TGCGCCAGCAAGACGACTAGCGGGGAGAGCGGGACCCAGTACTTC	CASKTTSGESGTQYF
TRBD1	.	TRBV4-1	TRBJ1-4	TGCGCCAGCAGCCAGAGGGGGCCTAATGAAAAACTGTTTTTT	CASSQRGPNEKLFF
.	once	TRBV19	TRBJ1-5	TGTGCCAGTACCGGGAACCTCAATAGCAATCAGCCCCAGCATTTT	CASTGNLNSNQPQHF
TRBD1	once	TRBV4-1	TRBJ2-1	TGCGCCAGCAGCCAAGAGGACAGGGGTTTCAATGAGCAGTTCTTC	CASSQEDRGFNEQFF
.	few	TRBV2	TRBJ2-7	TGTGCCAGCAGTGATTTGGGCGAGCAGTACTTC	CASSDLGEQYF
.	once	TRBV6-1	TRBJ2-7	TGTGCCAGCAGTGTTGGGCAAACCTACGAGCAGTACTTC	CASSVGQTYEQYF
.	.	TRBV25-1	TRBJ2-7	TGTGCCAGCAGTCCGTCCACCGGACGGGGTTCCTACGAGCAGTACTTC	CASSPSTGRGSYEQYF
TRBD1	.	TRBV19	TRBJ1-2	TGTGCCAGTTGGGACAGGGAAAATGGCTACACCTTC	CASWDRENGYTF
.	.	TRBV7-2	TRBJ1-5	TGTGCCAGCAGCTTAGTCGGGGAGGGCAATCAGCCCCAGCATTTT	CASSLVGEGNQPQHF
.	.	TRBV29-1	TRBJ1-2	TGCAGCGTTGAAGTCCACAGTCCCTATGGCTACACCTTC	CSVEVHSPYGYTF
TRBD1	.	TRBV7-8	TRBJ2-7	TGTGCCAGCAGCCGAAGGACAGGAAGCTCCTACGAGCAGTACTTC	CASSRRTGSSYEQYF
.	.	TRBV2	TRBJ1-1	TGTGCCAGCCACCGGGGGGGCACTGAAGCTTTCTTT	CASHRGGTEAFF
.	.	TRBV4-2	TRBJ1-1	TGTGCCAGCAGCCCTTCTCGAGATTCAGCTTTCTTT	CASSPSRDSAFF
.	.	TRBV7-2	TRBJ1-1	TGTGCCAGCAGCTCCCCCCGGGGCAGTATTCACACTGAAGCTTTCTTT	CASSSPRGSIHTEAFF
TRBD2	few	TRBV9	TRBJ2-3	TGTGCCAGCAGCACAACCGGGACTAGCGGATCAGATACGCAGTATTTT	CASSTTGTSGSDTQYF
TRBD1	.	TRBV19	TRBJ1-1	TGTGCCAGTAGTATAGCCGCGGGACAGGGAAACACTGAAGCTTTCTTT	CASSIAAGQGNTEAFF
.	.	TRBV4-1	TRBJ1-1	TGCGCCAGCAGCCAAATGAGGACATTGAACACTGAAGCTTTCTTT	CASSQMRTLNTEAFF
TRBD2	once	TRBV28	TRBJ2-7	TGTGCCAGCAGTCCGAGCGGGGGCAACTCCTACGAGCAGTACTTC	CASSPSGGNSYEQYF
TRBD2	.	TRBV25-1	TRBJ2-1	TGTGCCAGCAGCCCAACGGGACTAGCGGGGGGCTGGCAGTTCTTC	CASSPTGLAGGWQFF
.	.	TRBV7-2	TRBJ1-5	TGTGCCAGCAGCCCCGACAGGCTTGGCCAGCCCCAGCATTTT	CASSPDRLGQPQHF
.	.	TRBV7-3	TRBJ2-1	TGTGCCAGCAGCTTAGTTGCTAGCCCAAATTACAATGAGCAGTTCTTC	CASSLVASPNYNEQFF
.	.	TRBV6-5	TRBJ2-1	TGTGCCAGCAGTTACAGAGCGGAACTCTACAATGAGCAGTTCTTC	CASSYRAELYNEQFF
.	.	TRBV7-3	TRBJ2-1	TGTGCCAGCAGCTTGGATTCGGGGGCTCATAATGAGCAGTTCTTC	CASSLDSGAHNEQFF
TRBD2	.	TRBV29-1	TRBJ2-3	TGCAGCGTCACAGCGGGGGAACTAACAGATACGCAGTATTTT	CSVTAGELTDTQYF
.	.	TRBV28	TRBJ2-2	TGTGCCAGCAGCCCACGCACCGGGGAGCTGTTTTTT	CASSPRTGELFF
.	.	TRBV25-1	TRBJ1-2	TGTGCCAGCAATAACGGGTACTATGGCTACACCTTC	CASNNGYYGYTF
TRBD1	.	TRBV5-5	TRBJ2-7	TGTGCCAGCAGCTCGGGACAGGGTGGAGAGCAGTACTTC	CASSSGQGGEQYF
.	.	TRBV2	TRBJ2-2	TGTGCCAGCAGTGAAGGGGGTTACACCGGGGAGCTGTTTTTT	CASSEGGYTGELFF
.	once	TRBV6-6	TRBJ1-1	TGTGCCAGCAGTTACTCGACTGTACAGGGCACTGAAGCTTTCTTT	CASSYSTVQGTEAFF
.	.	TRBV19	TRBJ2-3	TGTGCCAGTAGTTTACAGGGTGGAGGCACAGATACGCAGTATTTT	CASSLQGGGTDTQYF
.	.	TRBV5-1	TRBJ2-3	TGCGCCAGCAGCTTGGCACCGGAGGATACGCAGTATTTT	CASSLAPEDTQYF
.	.	TRBV5-6	TRBJ1-4	TGTGCCAGCAGCTTGTCCAGCGCAACTAATGAAAAACTGTTTTTT	CASSLSSATNEKLFF
.	.	TRBV5-4	TRBJ1-2	TGTGCCAGCAGCTTGGGTGCAGGGAACTATGGCTACACCTTC	CASSLGAGNYGYTF
.	.	TRBV7-2	TRBJ2-3	TGTGCCAGCAGCTGGTCAGGGAGCTACACAGATACGCAGTATTTT	CASSWSGSYTDTQYF
.	.	TRBV6-6	TRBJ1-1	TGTGCCAGCAGTTACTCGAATTTGAACACTGAAGCTTTCTTT	CASSYSNLNTEAFF
TRBD1	.	TRBV7-8	TRBJ1-6	TGTGCCAGCAGCCCCTTGACAGGGTCCTATAATTCACCCCTCCACTTT	CASSPLTGSYNSPLHF
.	.	TRBV29-1	TRBJ1-2	TGCAGCGTTGAAGGGGGGGTAGCAGGGAACTATGGCTACACCTTC	CSVEGGVAGNYGYTF
.	.	TRBV5-4	TRBJ1-4	TGTGCCAGCAGCTTGGCAGGTATTAATGAAAAACTGTTTTTT	CASSLAGINEKLFF
.	.	TRBV19	TRBJ1-1	TGTGCCAGTAGTCCTACAGGGAACACTGAAGCTTTCTTT	CASSPTGNTEAFF
TRBD1	.	TRBV7-9	TRBJ2-1	TGTGCCAGCAGCTTTGCGGGACAGGGGTTCAATGAGCAGTTCTTC	CASSFAGQGFNEQFF
.	.	TRBV29-1	TRBJ1-1	TGCAGCGTTGGAATAGGAGGGAACACTGAAGCTTTCTTT	CSVGIGGNTEAFF
.	.	TRBV7-8	TRBJ1-1	TGTGCCAGCAGCATCGTGTCGAACACTGAAGCTTTCTTT	CASSIVSNTEAFF
.	.	TRBV30	TRBJ2-7	TGTGCCTGGAGTCGGGGCGGCGGGGATTATTCCTACTTC	CAWSRGGGDYSYF
.	.	TRBV25-1	TRBJ1-5	TGTGCCAGCAGCAACATAGGGAATCAGCCCCAGCATTTT	CASSNIGNQPQHF
.	.	TRBV7-8	TRBJ1-1	TGTGCCAGCAGCTTAAAGTGGGACACTGAAGCTTTCTTT	CASSLKWDTEAFF
.	.	TRBV9	TRBJ1-3	TGTGCCAGCAGCGTAGGGGCAGGCAACTCTGGAAACACCATATATTTT	CASSVGAGNSGNTIYF
.	.	TRBV11-3	TRBJ2-5	TGTGCCAGCAGCTTTGAGTCGGGAACAGAGACCCAGTACTTC	CASSFESGTETQYF
.	.	TRBV11-3	TRBJ2-1	TGTGCCAGCAGCTCGAACGTTTACAATGAGCAGTTCTTC	CASSSNVYNEQFF
TRBD2	.	TRBV7-9	TRBJ2-3	TGTGCCAGCAGCACCGGGACTATGGGGTTGGGAACAGATACGCAGTATTTT	CASSTGTMGLGTDTQYF
.	once	TRBV6-6	TRBJ2-3	TGTGCCAGCAGTTTAAGGAGAGCGGGTAGCACAGATACGCAGTATTTT	CASSLRRAGSTDTQYF